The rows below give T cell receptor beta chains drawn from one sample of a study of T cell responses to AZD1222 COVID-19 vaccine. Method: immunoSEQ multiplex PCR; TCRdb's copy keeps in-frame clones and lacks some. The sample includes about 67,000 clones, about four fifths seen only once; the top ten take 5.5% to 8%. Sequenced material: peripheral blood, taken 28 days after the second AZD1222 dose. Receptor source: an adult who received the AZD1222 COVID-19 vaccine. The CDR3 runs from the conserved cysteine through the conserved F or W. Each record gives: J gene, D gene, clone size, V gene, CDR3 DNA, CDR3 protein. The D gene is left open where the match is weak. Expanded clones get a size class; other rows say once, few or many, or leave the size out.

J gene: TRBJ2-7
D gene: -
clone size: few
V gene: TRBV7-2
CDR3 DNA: TGTGCCAGCAGCATCCCACGTCGGGGGACCTACGAGCAGTACTTC
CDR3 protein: CASSIPRRGTYEQYF

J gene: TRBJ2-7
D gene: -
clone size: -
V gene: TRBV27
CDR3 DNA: TGTGCCAGCAGCCCCGGCCCTTACTACGAGCAGTACTTC
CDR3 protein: CASSPGPYYEQYF

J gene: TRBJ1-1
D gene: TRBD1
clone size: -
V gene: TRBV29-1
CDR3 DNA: TGCAGCGTGGACAGGTTCGTGAACACTGAAGCTTTCTTT
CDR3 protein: CSVDRFVNTEAFF

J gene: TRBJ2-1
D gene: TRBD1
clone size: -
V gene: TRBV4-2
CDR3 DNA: TGTGCCAGCAGCCGGGGGACAGTTAGCTCCTACAATGAGCAGTTCTTC
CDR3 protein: CASSRGTVSSYNEQFF

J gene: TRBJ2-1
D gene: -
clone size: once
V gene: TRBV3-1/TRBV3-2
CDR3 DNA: TGTGCCAGCAGCCCCCCAACTGACGGGTACAATGAGCAGTTCTTC
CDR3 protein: CASSPPTDGYNEQFF

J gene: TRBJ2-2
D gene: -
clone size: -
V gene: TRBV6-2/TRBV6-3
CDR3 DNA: TGTGCCAGCAGTTATAGTGGAAGCACCGGGGAGCTGTTTTTT
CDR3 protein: CASSYSGSTGELFF

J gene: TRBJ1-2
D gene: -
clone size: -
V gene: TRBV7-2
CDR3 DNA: TGTGCCAGCAGCTTTGAGGGAATCTATGGCTACACCTTC
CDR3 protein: CASSFEGIYGYTF

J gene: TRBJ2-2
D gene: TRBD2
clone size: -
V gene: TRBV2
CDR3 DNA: TGTGCCAGCAGTGAAGCGCGACTAGCATACGGCGGGGAGCTGTTTTTT
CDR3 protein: CASSEARLAYGGELFF

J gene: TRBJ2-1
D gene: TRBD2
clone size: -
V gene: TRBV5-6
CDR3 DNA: TGTGCCAGCAGCTTGGGGACTAGCTACAATGAGCAGTTCTTC
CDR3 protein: CASSLGTSYNEQFF

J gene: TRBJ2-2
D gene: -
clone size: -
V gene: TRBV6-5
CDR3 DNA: TGTGCCAGCAGCAAAGGGACTCAGAACACCGGGGAGCTGTTTTTT
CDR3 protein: CASSKGTQNTGELFF

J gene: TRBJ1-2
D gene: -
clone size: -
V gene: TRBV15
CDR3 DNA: TGTGCCACCAGCAGGGGTCGGGAGGGCTACACCTTC
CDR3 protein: CATSRGREGYTF

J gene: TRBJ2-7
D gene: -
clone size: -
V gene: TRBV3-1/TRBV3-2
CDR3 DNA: TGTGCCAGCAGCCCAAAGACAGGAACCGGGATGTTGGCCTACGAGCAGTACTTC
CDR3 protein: CASSPKTGTGMLAYEQYF

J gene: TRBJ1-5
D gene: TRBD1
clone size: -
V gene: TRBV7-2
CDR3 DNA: TGTGCCAGCAGCTTCGCAGGGGGCCTCGATCAGCCCCAGCATTTT
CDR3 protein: CASSFAGGLDQPQHF

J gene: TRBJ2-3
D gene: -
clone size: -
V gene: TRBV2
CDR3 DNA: TGTGCCAGCAGTGAAGCGCAGCAGGCCTGGCATCCAGATACGCAGTATTTT
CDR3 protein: CASSEAQQAWHPDTQYF

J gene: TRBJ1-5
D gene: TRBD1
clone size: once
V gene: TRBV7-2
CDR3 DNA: TGTGCCAGCAGCCGCGGACAGGAACGGAATCAGCCCCAGCATTTT
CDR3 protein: CASSRGQERNQPQHF

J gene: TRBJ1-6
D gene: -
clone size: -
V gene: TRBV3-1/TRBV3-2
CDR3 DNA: TGTGCCAGCAGCCAGGACAGTTTAGCCCTCCACTTT
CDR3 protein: CASSQDSLALHF

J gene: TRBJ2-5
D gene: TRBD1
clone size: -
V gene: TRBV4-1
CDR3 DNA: TGCGCCAGCAGCCAAGGGGCAGGGGGTCGGTTGGAGACCCAGTACTTC
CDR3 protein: CASSQGAGGRLETQYF

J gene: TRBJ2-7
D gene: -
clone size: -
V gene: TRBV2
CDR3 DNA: TGTGCCAGCAGTGAGGTGACAGCAACCTACGAGCAGTACTTC
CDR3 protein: CASSEVTATYEQYF